This is a list of T cell receptor beta chains from one sample in a study of T-cell reconstitution after alpha-beta-depleted transplantation in children. In TCRdb, the PCR reads were re-called with MiXCR into one record per CDR3 protein. The sample lists more than 450,000 distinct CDR3 sequences; 18% were seen once. This sample comprised PBMCs from the stem cell graft donor, obtained from the stem cell graft. Every receptor here comes from a human donor who donated a stem cell graft to a child with acute lymphoblastic leukemia. The CDR3 runs from the conserved cysteine through the conserved F or W.

length: 11; V: TRBV12-3/TRBV12-4; CDR3: CASSFWNEQFF
length: 14; V: TRBV12-3/TRBV12-4; CDR3: CASSPGLVRETQYF
length: 13; V: TRBV20-1; CDR3: CSARDRFTGELFF
length: 15; V: TRBV9; CDR3: CASSSRGQGVTEAFF
length: 15; V: TRBV16; CDR3: CASSQSSKGAYEQYF
length: 15; V: TRBV5-8; CDR3: CASSLVGGPNTEAFF
length: 15; V: TRBV12-3/TRBV12-4; CDR3: CASSYGQGLGQPQHF
length: 14; V: TRBV11-3; CDR3: CASSLDQYTGELFF
length: 15; V: TRBV20-1; CDR3: CSAREFDRDYNEQFF
length: 14; V: TRBV29-1; CDR3: CSVEPQGNQETQYF
length: 18; V: TRBV7-8; CDR3: CASSRINAGTGVRTEAFF
length: 12; V: TRBV12-3/TRBV12-4; CDR3: CASGSRMGGYTF
length: 11; V: TRBV12-3/TRBV12-4; CDR3: CASSRVGAQFF
length: 18; V: TRBV12-3/TRBV12-4; CDR3: CASIRTGGTPQLNTEAFF
length: 18; V: TRBV5-1; CDR3: CASSLYGMSKGAPYEQYF
length: 13; V: TRBV5-6; CDR3: CASMSGPHGGYTF
length: 15; V: TRBV7-9; CDR3: CASSFIRDPTGEQYF
length: 15; V: TRBV5-1; CDR3: CASSLTGGAGTEAFF
length: 12; V: TRBV20-1; CDR3: CSADDGGYTQYF
length: 14; V: TRBV5-1; CDR3: CASSLASGVAEAFF
length: 15; V: TRBV20-1; CDR3: CSARGLAGVQETQYF
length: 18; V: TRBV14; CDR3: CASSQEEGRQGANYGYTF
length: 15; V: TRBV12-3/TRBV12-4; CDR3: CASSFYGTPGDEQFF
length: 19; V: TRBV3-1; CDR3: CASSQGVSGRRDPTRGYTF
length: 12; V: TRBV7-9; CDR3: CASSPGNAEAFF
length: 22; V: TRBV7-3; CDR3: CASSLNSLPGQGGSGPNQPQHF
length: 16; V: TRBV9; CDR3: CASSVDRDSSSYEQYF
length: 15; V: TRBV6-2/TRBV6-3; CDR3: CASSWAGTGVQPQHF
length: 18; V: TRBV3-2; CDR3: CASCVAAGRISGANVLTF
length: 16; V: TRBV5-1; CDR3: CASSPDPQQRAETQYF
length: 15; V: TRBV27; CDR3: CASSRDSYLNQPQHF
length: 13; V: TRBV4-1; CDR3: CASSQVGVGELFF
length: 19; V: TRBV4-2; CDR3: CASSPVGGTASSYNSPLHF
length: 13; V: TRBV7-8; CDR3: CASSPGANQPQHF
length: 17; V: TRBV14; CDR3: CASSQKDSDSRLNEQFF
length: 14; V: TRBV7-2; CDR3: CASSLGANYNEQFF
length: 15; V: TRBV5-6; CDR3: CASSLGVDRSYGYTF
length: 15; V: TRBV7-9; CDR3: CASSPWDLGDTEAFF
length: 12; V: TRBV20-1; CDR3: CSAPVVDNEQFF
length: 13; V: TRBV7-9; CDR3: CASRSGSWETQYF